This T cell receptor (beta chain) was observed in a study of glioma-infiltrating T cells after dendritic cell vaccination. Turning to the study itself: Treatment, given 2003 to 2012, was autologous tumor lysate-pulsed dendritic cell vaccination. Monocyte-derived dendritic cells, cultured approximately 7 days with IL-4 and GM-CSF, were pulsed with autologous tumor lysate.

Germline-derived CDR1 and CDR2 are SGHNT and YYREEE (reference sequence). CDR3 length equals 15 residues. Trimming removed 1 base from V and 5 bases from J, with 15 bases in between. This clone was found once. Patients had residual fresh-frozen tumor tissue and more than two years of survival data. Primers: 60 V beta forward and 13 J beta reverse. Method: immunoSEQ multiplex PCR; TCRdb's copy keeps in-frame clones and lacks some. The table records around 90,000 clones, 79% of them present only once. V and J are TRBV5-4 and TRBJ1-1, with unresolved D. The specimen comprised blood, sampled before dendritic cell vaccination. The receptor comes from a human donor with glioblastoma. The CDR3 spells CASSLFAGAGTEAFF. The DNA for the CDR3 is TGTGCCAGCAGCTTGTTCGCCGGTGCGGGGACTGAAGCTTTCTTT.